The next 26 T cell receptor beta chains were all read from a single sample in a study of shared clonotypes between healthy human individuals (dated by TCRdb to between 2020 and 2021). The library came from the immunoSEQ multiplex PCR assay. Here the immuneACCESS table is served through TCRdb, limited to in-frame sequences with V and J called. Missing clones are a known gap in these copies; in checked studies unresolved V genes cover under half, and the rest lacks a known reason. The sample table holds about 2.4 million clones, of which around nine tenths were seen once. The ten largest clones take up about 0.13% of the sample. The sequenced material came from naive CD4+ T cells sorted from blood. The intended sense of this specimen's cell subset or site label: CD45RA+ positively selected. These receptors were obtained from a man aged 18-30 years in good health.

As for this clone: Other DNA sequences in the same sample also yield this CDR3. V usage is TRBV19 and J usage is TRBJ2-2; tentatively, D is TRBD2 (6 bases). This CDR3 has 14 residues. Germline V gene data show CDR1 as LNHDA and CDR2 as SQIVND (reference sequence). V lost 4 bases and J 0 bases, leaving 6 bases between the germline ends. The CDR3 DNA is TGTGCCAGTAGTAGCGGGACGAACACCGGGGAGCTGTTTTTT. As protein: CASSSGTNTGELFF.

This clone showed up just once. V usage is TRBV6-5 and J usage is TRBJ2-7; D gene unclear. The CDR3 has 13 amino acids. Trimming pared 7 bases from V and 1 base from J, leaving 11 bases between. The germline CDR1 and CDR2 sequences are MNHEY and SVGAGI. The CDR3 is CASISRGSYEQYF. The CDR3 bases are TGTGCCAGCATCTCACGTGGATCCTACGAGCAGTACTTC.

The chain is built from TRBV19 and TRBJ1-4; D is perhaps TRBD1 (5 bases). This CDR3 has 15 residues. The germline gives CDR1 LNHDA, CDR2 SQIVND (reference sequence). The germline V and J ends were trimmed by 5 bases and 4 bases, with 14 bases remaining between them. The DNA for the CDR3 is TGTGCCAGTAGTCGACGGACAAGGCGTAATGAAAAACTGTTTTTT. It is translated as CASSRRTRRNEKLFF.

The V gene is TRBV2, the J gene TRBJ1-4; possible D gene TRBD1, 5 bases. The V and J ends lost 7 bases and 0 bases respectively, with 12 bases between them. The CDR3 has 15 amino acids. Germline V CDR1 and CDR2: SNHLY, FYNNEI. The CDR3 coding sequence is TGTGCCAGCACCTGGACATCTGCAACTAATGAAAAACTGTTTTTT. Its protein is CASTWTSATNEKLFF.

Regarding this clone: Other DNA sequences of this sample code for an identical CDR3. The CDR3 DNA follows: TGCAGTGCTAGTGCAGGTTCACCCCTCCACTTT. It yields the protein CSASAGSPLHF. The genes are TRBV20-1 and TRBJ1-6, with D unresolved. Deletions cut 3 bases from V and 9 bases from J, with 6 bases between. The CDR3 has 11 amino acids. The V gene's germline CDR1 is DFQATT and CDR2 SNEGSKA (reference sequence).

The V and J genes are TRBV25-1 and TRBJ2-6, with 7 positions matching TRBD2. V dropped 4 bases and J dropped 4; count of bases not matched to a gene: 7. Germline CDR1 is MGHDK and CDR2 is SYGVNS. The length of the CDR3 is 16 residues. The CDR3 DNA follows: TGTGCCAGCAGTGCCAAGCTAGCGGCGGGGGCCAACGTCCTGACTTTC. This sequence encodes CASSAKLAAGANVLTF.

The chain combines TRBV11-3 with TRBJ1-1; possibly TRBD1 for D (5 bases). The CDR3 has 13 amino acids. V gave up 5 bases and J gave up 1 base, with 8 bases separating them. Germline CDR1 is SGHNT and CDR2 is YENEEA. CDR3 sequence reads: CASSRGENTEAFF. CDR3 coding DNA: TGTGCCAGCAGCAGAGGGGAGAACACTGAAGCTTTCTTT.

The V gene is TRBV30, the J gene TRBJ2-3; 9 bases are a match to TRBD2. The germline V gene encodes CDR1 GTSNPN and CDR2 SVGIG (reference sequence). The CDR3 has 14 residues. J was trimmed by 7 bases and V by 2 bases; bases with no gene match: 7. Here the CDR3 reads CAWSPGGGAYTQYF. DNA of the CDR3: TGTGCCTGGAGTCCCGGCGGGGGGGCATATACGCAGTATTTT.

The chain recombines TRBV7-2 with TRBJ1-5; TRBD1 agrees at 7 bases. Germline V gene sequence: CDR1 SGHTA, CDR2 FQGNSA. The CDR3 consists of 14 residues. Losses at the gene ends were 5 bases for V and 0 bases for J; bases not matched to a gene: 1. The DNA for the CDR3 is TGTGCCAGCAGCGCAGGGGGTAGCAATCAGCCCCAGCATTTT. Protein sequence: CASSAGGSNQPQHF.

The chain uses TRBV11-3 and TRBJ2-7, with D perhaps matching TRBD2 (6 bases). CDR1 SGHNT and CDR2 YENEEA come from the germline V gene. This CDR3 has 14 amino acids. Trimming pared 5 bases from V and 0 bases from J, leaving 11 bases between. CDR3 in amino acids: CASSRPGVSYEQYF. The CDR3 nucleotides are TGTGCCAGCAGCCGTCCGGGGGTCTCCTACGAGCAGTACTTC.

Of note for this clone: This specimen includes other DNA sequences encoding the same CDR3. The gene calls are TRBV5-1 and TRBJ2-3; the D is unclear. Trimming shortened V by 0 bases and J by 1 base, and 9 bases separated the two germline ends. Germline V gene data show CDR1 as SGHRS and CDR2 as YFSETQ. The CDR3 is made up of 15 amino acids. The CDR3 reads CASSLGRGGTDTQYF. The CDR3 DNA reads as TGCGCCAGCAGCTTGGGGCGTGGGGGCACAGATACGCAGTATTTT.

V gene TRBV25-1 combines with J gene TRBJ1-4, with D maybe TRBD1 (5 bases). The CDR3 consists of 15 residues. V gave up 5 bases and J gave up 5 bases, with 15 bases separating them. Germline V lookup: CDR1 MGHDK, CDR2 SYGVNS. DNA for the CDR3: TGTGCCAGCAGTAATCAGGGCGGGGGGAATGAAAAACTGTTTTTT. This translates into CASSNQGGGNEKLFF. Full variable domain (missing parts from reference TRBV25-1 and TRBJ1-4): EADIYQTPRYLVIGTGKKITLECSQTMGHDKMYWYQQDPGMELHLIHYSYGVNSTEKGDLSSESTVSRIRTEHFPLTLESARPSHTSQYLCASSNQGGGNEKLFFGSGTQLSVL.

The chain recombines TRBV5-1 with TRBJ2-7; TRBD1 matches at 8 bases. J lost 2 bases, V lost 3 bases, and 4 bases had no gene match. The CDR3 covers 14 residues. Germline CDR1 and CDR2: SGHRS and YFSETQ. CDR3 protein: CASSSTGVTYEQYF. The CDR3 nucleotides are TGCGCCAGCAGCTCGACAGGGGTCACCTACGAGCAGTACTTC.

The chain couples TRBV1 to TRBJ2-3; TRBD2, the table's D call, was not compared with the DNA. TRBV1 is a pseudogene locus. The CDR3 extends over 17 amino acids. As DNA, the CDR3 is TGCACCAGCAGCCAAGATGCACAGCGGGAGGGAACAGATACGCAGTATTTT. It encodes CTSSQDAQREGTDTQYF.

The J gene is TRBJ1-1, the V gene TRBV27; D is undetermined. The CDR3 has 12 residues. The germline V gene has CDR1 MNHEY and CDR2 SMNVEV (reference sequence). Trimming left V 8 bases short and J 4 bases short, with 11 bases between. The CDR3 region has the DNA TGTGCCAGCCGTTCAGTTACCACTGAAGCTTTCTTT. Translating it yields CASRSVTTEAFF.

Only a few counts were recorded for this clone. The J gene is TRBJ2-1, the V gene TRBV7-2, with unresolved D. This CDR3 region has 12 residues. CDR1 is SGHTA, CDR2 FQGNSA, per germline. V was clipped by 1 base and J by 8 bases, with 6 bases between them. The CDR3 bases are TGTGCCAGCAGCTTAGACTGGGATGAGCAGTTCTTC. Translated, it gives CASSLDWDEQFF. Supplemented by reference TRBV7-2 and TRBJ2-1, the full variable domain reads GAGVSQSPSNKVTEKGKDVELRCDPISGHTALYWYRQSLGQGLEFLIYFQGNSAPDKSGLPSDRFSAERTGGSVSTLTIQRTQQEDSAVYLCASSLDWDEQFFGPGTRLTVL.

The rearrangement links TRBV6-1 to TRBJ1-2, with D perhaps matching TRBD1 (5 bases). This CDR3 region has 13 residues. Germline V CDR1 and CDR2: MNHNS, SASEGT. The V and J ends lost 7 bases and 8 bases respectively, with 17 bases between them. CDR3 nucleotides: TGTGCCAGCACACCGACAGTGGGAGGAGGCTACACCTTC. Translation gives CASTPTVGGGYTF.

This rearrangement joins TRBV2 to TRBJ2-7, with no clear D. CDR1 and CDR2 from the germline V gene are SNHLY and FYNNEI. Trimming cost V 3 bases and J 5 bases, with 11 bases left between them. CDR3 length: 13 residues. The CDR3, as DNA: TGTGCCAGCAGTGAGTCCGGAGAGGACGAGCAGTACTTC. This codes for CASSESGEDEQYF.

The chain combines TRBV10-1 with TRBJ2-5; the D is unclear. The CDR3 is 13 amino acids. V lost 5 bases and J 12 bases, leaving 19 bases between the germline ends. Per germline, CDR1 WNHNN and CDR2 SYGVQD (reference sequence). As DNA, the CDR3 is TGCGCCAGCAGTAAATCTACTCAAACTCGGAAGTACTTC. Amino acids: CASSKSTQTRKYF.

This clone is a singleton in its sample. The genes are TRBV28 and TRBJ1-5; D gene uncertain. CDR1 is MDHEN, CDR2 SYDVKM, per germline. This CDR3 region has 16 residues. V was cut by 6 bases and J by 5 bases, with 20 bases left in between. The CDR3 loop is CASSSPGEGKDQPQHF. The CDR3 DNA reads TGTGCCAGCAGCTCCCCCGGCGAGGGTAAGGATCAGCCCCAGCATTTT.

The chain has TRBV27 and TRBJ2-1; 8 nucleotides match TRBD1. V shed 6 bases and J 7 bases; nucleotides not matched to a gene: 5. Germline V gene data show CDR1 as MNHEY and CDR2 as SMNVEV (reference sequence). This CDR3 has 13 amino acids. The CDR3 reads CASRRTGGNEQFF. The CDR3 region has the DNA TGTGCCAGCAGACGTACAGGGGGTAATGAGCAGTTCTTC.

This clone showed up just once. V gene TRBV13 combines with J gene TRBJ1-2; 10 bases fit TRBD1. Germline trimming cut 5 bases from V and 8 bases from J; bases unmatched to any gene: 5. CDR1 is PRHDT and CDR2 is FYEKMQ in the germline V gene (reference sequence). This CDR3 has 13 amino acids. The CDR3 sequence is CASSRQGAGGYTF. The CDR3 DNA reads TGTGCCAGCAGCCGACAGGGGGCGGGCGGCTACACCTTC.

V gene TRBV30 combines with J gene TRBJ2-7, with 11 bases matching TRBD1. CDR1 and CDR2 from the germline V gene are GTSNPN and SVGIG (reference sequence). V shed 0 bases and J 4 bases; nucleotides not matched to a gene: 5. The CDR3 contains 15 residues. In nucleotides, the CDR3 is TGTGCCTGGAGTGTAGGGGGACAGGGGGTATACGAGCAGTACTTC. This codes for CAWSVGGQGVYEQYF. Combining the CDR3 with reference TRBV30 and TRBJ2-7 gives the whole variable domain SQTIHQWPATLVQPVGSPLSLECTVEGTSNPNLYWYRQAAGRGLQLLFYSVGIGQISSEVPQNLSASRPQDRQFILSSKKLLLSDSGFYLCAWSVGGQGVYEQYFGPGTRLTVT.

In the case of this clone: Other DNA sequences in the sample encode the same CDR3. The rearrangement links TRBV10-3 to TRBJ2-5, with D unclear. There are 11 residues in the CDR3. V lost 0 bases, J lost 9 bases, and 5 bases lay in between. CDR1 ENHRY and CDR2 SYGVKD come from the germline V gene. CDR3 amino acids: CAISESGAQYF. Written as DNA, the CDR3 is TGTGCCATCAGTGAGTCTGGGGCCCAGTACTTC.

Regarding this clone: The same CDR3 arises from other DNA sequences in this sample as well. The chain couples TRBV5-1 to TRBJ1-1; D may be TRBD1 (6 bases). CDR3 length: 14 residues. Germline-derived CDR1 and CDR2 are SGHRS and YFSETQ. V lost 4 bases and J 1 base, leaving 11 bases between the germline ends. CDR3 DNA: TGCGCCAGCAGCCCGGGGGGCAGGAACACTGAAGCTTTCTTT. Amino acid sequence: CASSPGGRNTEAFF.

The rearrangement links TRBV28 to TRBJ1-4; TRBD1 is a possible D gene (5 bases). This CDR3 comprises 15 residues. V shed 1 base and J shed 7 bases, with 13 bases lying between them. Germline V gene data show CDR1 as MDHEN and CDR2 as SYDVKM. The DNA for the CDR3 is TGTGCCAGCAGTTTATTGATGGGGGAAAGTGAAAAACTGTTTTTT. Translation: CASSLLMGESEKLFF.